Listed below are T cell receptor beta chains from one sample, sequenced in a study of shared clonotypes between healthy human individuals. Some clones are missing from TCRdb's copy, which holds only in-frame ones; the method was immunoSEQ multiplex PCR. Altogether 2,500,000 or so clones are present, over 85% being singletons, with the ten largest covering around 0.14%. Sequencing input: naive CD4+ T cells sorted from blood. Source of these receptors: a man between 18 and 35 years old in good health. The CDR3 runs from the conserved cysteine through the conserved F or W. D genes are given only for firm matches. The size of a clone is reported for some rows only, either as once, few or many, or as a class for expanded clones.

clone_size,d_call,j_call,v_call,cdr3_nt,cdr3_aa
NA,TRBD2,TRBJ2-2,TRBV15,TGTGCCACCAGCAGAGATACGCCTTTACTAGCGGGAGTCTCGGGGGAGCTGTTTTTT,CATSRDTPLLAGVSGELFF
NA,NA,TRBJ1-1,TRBV27,TGTGCCAGCAGTTTATCCGGGGCAAGGAACACTGAAGCTTTCTTT,CASSLSGARNTEAFF
NA,TRBD1,TRBJ2-3,TRBV6-1,TGTGCCAGCCAAGGACAGGGGGCGGTCACAGATACGCAGTATTTT,CASQGQGAVTDTQYF
NA,TRBD1,TRBJ2-7,TRBV19,TGTGCCACCTCGCAGGGGACAGGTCACTCCTACGAGCAGTACTTC,CATSQGTGHSYEQYF
NA,TRBD2,TRBJ2-2,TRBV7-3,TGTGCCTGCCGACTAGCGGGGGGCGGCGGGGAGCTGTTTTTT,CACRLAGGGGELFF
NA,TRBD1,TRBJ2-3,TRBV18,TGTGCCAGCTCACTCTCGTGGACAGGGGCAGATACGCAGTATTTT,CASSLSWTGADTQYF
once,NA,TRBJ1-4,TRBV7-3,TGTGCCAGCAGCTTTACAGGGATTTACGAGGAAAAACTGTTTTTT,CASSFTGIYEEKLFF
NA,NA,TRBJ1-2,TRBV6-5,TGTGCCAGCAGTTACTCTAACGGAAACTATGGCTACACCTTC,CASSYSNGNYGYTF
NA,NA,TRBJ2-3,TRBV12-5,TGTGCTAGTGGCCCAATGGGGGTCGGCACAGATACGCAGTATTTT,CASGPMGVGTDTQYF
NA,TRBD1,TRBJ2-1,TRBV5-8,TGTGCCAGCAGCGCGACAGGGGGCACCTACAATGAGCAGTTCTTC,CASSATGGTYNEQFF
NA,TRBD2,TRBJ2-5,TRBV6-1,TGTGCCAGCAGTCGCGGGAGGGGGGAGACCCAGTACTTC,CASSRGRGETQYF
NA,NA,TRBJ1-1,TRBV18,TGTGCCAGCTCCGACAACGGGGCAAACACTGAAGCTTTCTTT,CASSDNGANTEAFF
few,TRBD1,TRBJ1-1,TRBV7-9,TGTGCCAGCAGCCTAGGTGATCGGACAGGGGTGAACACTGAAGCTTTCTTT,CASSLGDRTGVNTEAFF
NA,NA,TRBJ2-3,TRBV20-1,TGCAGTGCTTGGAAGCCAGATACGCAGTATTTT,CSAWKPDTQYF
NA,TRBD1,TRBJ2-7,TRBV7-9,TGTGCCAGCAGCCAAAGCCCCGGGACAGTCTCCTACGAGCAGTACTTC,CASSQSPGTVSYEQYF
NA,NA,TRBJ1-2,TRBV2,TGTGCCAGCAGCGGTGGGGTTAACTATGGCTACACCTTC,CASSGGVNYGYTF
NA,NA,TRBJ1-2,TRBV18,TGTGCCAGCTCACCGGCGGAAGACTATGGCTACACCTTC,CASSPAEDYGYTF
NA,NA,TRBJ2-2,TRBV15,TGTGCCACCAGCAGAGATTTGCCCCCGAACACCGGGGAGCTGTTTTTT,CATSRDLPPNTGELFF
NA,NA,TRBJ1-5,TRBV28,TGTGCCAGCAGTTACCTCAGGGAGCCCCAGCATTTT,CASSYLREPQHF
once,NA,TRBJ2-7,TRBV27,TGTGCCAGCAGTTTTAGGATCTACTACGAGCAGTACTTC,CASSFRIYYEQYF
NA,TRBD1,TRBJ2-1,TRBV11-3,TGTGCCAGCAGCTTAGAAGGGTGGGGACAGCGCAGTGAGCAGTTCTTC,CASSLEGWGQRSEQFF
once,TRBD1,TRBJ2-7,TRBV6-1,TGTGCCAGCAGTGAACCGGGACAGGTCCTCGCCTACGAGCAGTACTTC,CASSEPGQVLAYEQYF
NA,NA,TRBJ1-1,TRBV19,TGTGCCAGTAGTACCGGTCCCAACACTGAAGCTTTCTTT,CASSTGPNTEAFF
NA,TRBD2,TRBJ2-7,TRBV2,TGTGCCAGCAGTAAGATCCTCGGGCGGGGGGTCACCTACGAGCAGTACTTC,CASSKILGRGVTYEQYF
NA,NA,TRBJ2-3,TRBV10-3,TGTGCCATTTATCCGGGACACACAGATACGCAGTATTTT,CAIYPGHTDTQYF
once,NA,TRBJ2-6,TRBV6-1,TGTGCCAGCAGTTCTGGGGCCAACGTCCTGACTTTC,CASSSGANVLTF
once,NA,TRBJ1-3,TRBV30,TGTGCCTGGAGTAGTGGCACCTCTGGAAACACCATATATTTT,CAWSSGTSGNTIYF
NA,NA,TRBJ1-4,TRBV4-1,TGCGCCAGCAGCCAAGAGTGGGGGGCATGGGAAAAACTGTTTTTT,CASSQEWGAWEKLFF
NA,NA,TRBJ2-3,TRBV5-6,TGTGCCAGCAGCAGGGACATGGCCACAGATACGCAGTATTTT,CASSRDMATDTQYF
NA,NA,TRBJ1-3,TRBV18,TGTGCCAGCTCATCTCAGCAGATCTCTGGAAACACCATATATTTT,CASSSQQISGNTIYF
NA,NA,TRBJ2-1,TRBV7-2,TGTGCCAGCAGCTTTTCAGGGGCCTACAATGAGCAGTTCTTC,CASSFSGAYNEQFF
NA,NA,TRBJ1-4,TRBV7-9,TGTGCCAGCAGCTTAGGGCGGACGGACGGGGGAACTAATGAAAAACTGTTTTTT,CASSLGRTDGGTNEKLFF
NA,TRBD1,TRBJ1-5,TRBV28,TGTGCCAGCAGTCTCGGGACAGGTTCGGGGGGTCAGCCCCAGCATTTT,CASSLGTGSGGQPQHF
NA,TRBD2,TRBJ2-7,TRBV6-5,TGTGCCAGCAGCGAGCGGGGGCCCTACGAGCAGTACTTC,CASSERGPYEQYF
NA,NA,TRBJ2-1,TRBV5-4,TGTGCCAGCAGCTCCACTGGGACAACCAGATACAATGAGCAGTTCTTC,CASSSTGTTRYNEQFF
once,TRBD2,TRBJ2-5,TRBV11-2,TGTGCCAGCAGCGGTACTAGCGGGGGATATCAAGAGACCCAGTACTTC,CASSGTSGGYQETQYF
NA,NA,TRBJ2-1,TRBV10-1,TGCGCCAGCAGCGGGGGTGCCTCCTACAATGAGCAGTTCTTC,CASSGGASYNEQFF
NA,NA,TRBJ2-5,TRBV19,TGTGCCAGTAGTATAGGAAAGGGGGAGCAAGAGACCCAGTACTTC,CASSIGKGEQETQYF
NA,NA,TRBJ1-4,TRBV5-4,TGTGCCAGCAGCTCTGGGTCGAGTGAAAAACTGTTTTTT,CASSSGSSEKLFF
NA,NA,TRBJ2-7,TRBV27,TGTGCCAGCACTCCACACCTCGGGCTGGCCTTGTCCTTC,CASTPHLGLALSF
NA,NA,TRBJ1-1,TRBV10-3,TGTGCCATCAGCAGTGGGCGAGGAAACACTGAAGCTTTCTTT,CAISSGRGNTEAFF
NA,TRBD1,TRBJ1-2,TRBV14,TGTGCCAGCAGCCAAACTACAGGGGGCTGGAACTATGGCTACACCTTC,CASSQTTGGWNYGYTF
NA,NA,TRBJ2-2,TRBV5-1,TGCGCCAGCAGCTTGGGCATCGGGTTAAACGGGGGCTTACCGGGCACCGGGGAGCTGTTTTTT,CASSLGIGLNGGLPGTGELFF
NA,TRBD2,TRBJ2-5,TRBV7-2,TGTGCCAGCAGCCAACTCTCGGGACTAGCGGGGGAGACCCAGTACTTC,CASSQLSGLAGETQYF
NA,TRBD1,TRBJ2-1,TRBV5-1,TGCGCCAGCAGCTCGGACAGGGTAGCGGCCTACAATGAGCAGTTCTTC,CASSSDRVAAYNEQFF
NA,NA,TRBJ2-7,TRBV5-6,TGTGCCAGCAGTTATCTTCTGTACGAGCAGTACTTC,CASSYLLYEQYF